This T cell receptor (beta chain) was captured by sequencing in a study of blood T cells in healthy people across ages. Note on this clonotype: What it binds is not known.

The study, taken as a whole, reports: Changes in expanded clonotypes were possibly confounded, as the CMV status of donors was unknown.

The CDR3 is 14 amino acids. Trimming stripped 0 bases from V and 11 bases from J, with 19 bases between. The germline gives CDR1 DFQATT, CDR2 SNEGSKA (reference sequence). The authors ran a second PCR of about 7 to 11 cycles using a sample-barcoded 5' primer and a J-beta primer mix. Sequencing of every sample gave 2.5 million or more CDR3-containing paired-end reads. MiXCR was run by TCRdb on the 5' RACE reads, yielding one entry per CDR3 protein. The data show more than 900,000 distinct CDR3 sequences, less than 25% seen once. The data also belong to a second study, concerning T cells of mothers and their children.

The V and J genes are TRBV20-1 and TRBJ2-5; D might be TRBD2 (5 bases). The sample was blood. The sequence was collected from a girl aged 2-15 years in good health. The CDR3 coding sequence is TGCAGTGCTAGAGAGGGGAGTGCCACGAGTCGGCAGTACTTC. Translated, it gives CSAREGSATSRQYF.